The 21 T cell receptor beta chains in this list originate from one sample, sequenced in a study of blood T cells in healthy people across ages. Together with a sample-barcoded 5' primer, a J-beta primer mix was included in a second PCR lasting roughly 6 to 12 cycles. TCRdb redid the calling of the 5' RACE reads with MiXCR, one entry per CDR3 protein. Here the sample spans roughly 560,000 distinct CDR3 sequences, more than 20% being singletons. These data also formed part of another study, on T cells of mothers and their children.

Sequencing was carried out using blood. These receptors all come from a boy aged 5-17 years in good health.

The gene calls are TRBV7-2 and TRBJ1-2, with D unclear. CDR1 SGHTA and CDR2 FQGNSA come from the germline V gene. This CDR3 spans 14 amino acids. The V end lost 3 bases, the J end lost 7 bases, and 15 bases lay between the germline ends. CDR3 DNA: TGTGCCAGCAGCTTTCAGCGCTCAACGATTGGCTACACCTTC. This codes for CASSFQRSTIGYTF.

The chain joins TRBV10-3 to TRBJ2-6; 13 nucleotides match TRBD2. The CDR3 has 20 amino acids. Germline loops: CDR1 ENHRY, CDR2 SYGVKD. Trimming took 2 bases from V and 3 from J; bases not matched to a gene: 10. The CDR3 is CAISESLTSGGVRGANVLTF. The CDR3 nucleotides are TGTGCCATCAGTGAGAGCCTAACTAGCGGGGGGGTCCGTGGGGCCAACGTCCTGACTTTC.

The chain recombines TRBV3-1 with TRBJ1-1, with D possibly being TRBD1 (5 bases). The CDR3 length is 12 residues. Trimming stripped 2 bases from V and 9 bases from J, with 10 bases between. Germline CDR1 reads LGHDT; CDR2 reads YNNKEL (reference sequence). CDR3 in DNA: TGTGCCAGCAGCCAATCGACAGCTCAAGCTTTCTTT. This encodes CASSQSTAQAFF.

The V gene is TRBV7-2, the J gene TRBJ1-1, with D perhaps matching TRBD1 (5 bases). The germline CDR1 and CDR2 sequences are SGHTA and FQGNSA. CDR3 length: 14 amino acids. The V gene lost 6 bases and the J gene lost 4 bases, with 15 bases spanning the gap. This CDR3 is CASSSSGATTEAFF. Here the CDR3 DNA reads TGTGCCAGCAGTTCCTCCGGGGCGACCACTGAAGCTTTCTTT.

This chain joins TRBV14 and TRBJ2-3; TRBD1 matches 7 bases. The germline V gene has CDR1 SGHDN and CDR2 FVKESK. The CDR3 length is 15 residues. V shed 1 base and J 4 bases; nucleotides not matched to a gene: 5. This CDR3 is CASSQAQGRADTQYF. CDR3 in DNA: TGTGCCAGCAGCCAAGCACAGGGGCGCGCAGATACGCAGTATTTT.

This clonotype came up a few times. The chain employs TRBV29-1 and TRBJ2-1; a weak D match, TRBD1 (5 bases). Trimming took 7 bases from V and 5 from J, leaving 9 bases between them. CDR3 length: 11 residues. Per germline, CDR1 SQVTM and CDR2 ANQGSEA. CDR3 region: CSGSRDNEQFF. CDR3 coding DNA: TGCAGCGGTTCCAGGGACAATGAGCAGTTCTTC.

This clonotype was seen only a few times. The V call is TRBV7-9, the J call TRBJ2-5; D is perhaps TRBD1 (5 bases). The J call may be wrong; the DNA end is better matched by TRBJ2-7. Germline V lookup: CDR1 SEHNR, CDR2 FQNEAQ (reference sequence). This CDR3 has 14 amino acids. The CDR3 DNA is TGTGCCAGCAGCTTAGAGGGGCTTATGAACGAGCAGTACTTC. It is translated as CASSLEGLMNEQYF.

The chain joins TRBV2 to TRBJ2-5; D remains ambiguous. V was pared by 7 bases and J by 5 bases, with 11 bases between. The germline gives CDR1 SNHLY, CDR2 FYNNEI. The CDR3 is 12 residues long. In DNA form, the CDR3 reads TGTGCCAGCACAGACGTAGAGGAGACCCAGTACTTC. Translated: CASTDVEETQYF.

This clonotype occurred a few times. This chain connects TRBV7-2 to TRBJ2-7; 9 bases agree with TRBD2. Germline assignment: CDR1 SGHTA and CDR2 FQGNSA. With 5 bases clipped from V and 4 bases from J, the junction kept 9 bases outside the gene matches. CDR3 size: 15 residues. DNA of the CDR3: TGTGCCAGCAGCGTGGCGGGGGGGCCCCCTTACGAGCAGTACTTC. Its protein product is CASSVAGGPPYEQYF.

The V call is TRBV2, the J call TRBJ2-7, with D possibly matching TRBD1 (6 bases). CDR1 is SNHLY, CDR2 FYNNEI, per germline. The CDR3 contains 14 residues. The V gene lost 6 bases and the J gene lost 1 base, with 13 bases spanning the gap. This CDR3 is CASRQTGTSYEQYF. As DNA, the CDR3 is TGTGCCAGCAGGCAAACAGGGACGTCCTACGAGCAGTACTTC.

This rearrangement joins TRBV7-2 to TRBJ2-1, with 10 bases aligning to TRBD2. CDR1 is SGHTA and CDR2 is FQGNSA in the germline V gene. Trimming removed 1 base from V and 5 bases from J; junction bases left unmatched: 5. This CDR3 contains 16 residues. CDR3 coding DNA: TGTGCCAGCAGCTTAGTAAGCGGGAGGGTCGACAATGAGCAGTTCTTC. It encodes CASSLVSGRVDNEQFF.

The table lists this clonotype with a few counts. The chain couples TRBV7-2 to TRBJ2-3; TRBD2 aligns across 9 bases. The V segment lost 3 bases and the J segment 2 bases; nucleotides outside the gene matches: 3. The CDR3 sequence is 15 residues long. Germline assignment: CDR1 SGHTA and CDR2 FQGNSA. CDR3 loop: CASSFSSGITDTQYF. CDR3 coding DNA: TGTGCCAGCAGCTTCTCTAGCGGGATCACAGATACGCAGTATTTT.

In this sample, this clonotype turned up a few times. The chain carries TRBV7-9 and TRBJ1-2; D gene unclear. The CDR3 spans 11 residues. Trimming took 8 bases from V and 8 from J, leaving 12 bases between them. CDR1 and CDR2 (germline): SEHNR, FQNEAQ (reference sequence). The CDR3 is CASGASGGYTF. The CDR3 region has the DNA TGTGCCAGCGGTGCATCGGGAGGCTACACCTTC. Supplemented by reference TRBV7-9 and TRBJ1-2, the full variable domain reads DTGVSQNPRHKITKRGQNVTFRCDPISEHNRLYWYRQTLGQGPEFLTYFQNEAQLEKSRLLSDRFSAERPKGSFSTLEIQRTEQGDSAMYLCASGASGGYTFGSGTRLTVV.

The CDR3 DNA reads as TGTGCCAGCAGTTACTACCTTCTTGGCTATGGCTACACCTTC. This gives the protein CASSYYLLGYGYTF. The rearrangement links TRBV6-6 to TRBJ1-2, with D unclear. The CDR3 covers 14 residues. The V end was cut by 1 base, the J end by 4 bases, with 10 bases between. Germline V gene lookup returns CDR1 MNHNY and CDR2 SVGAGI (reference sequence).

Only one count was recorded for this clonotype. The rearrangement links TRBV19 to TRBJ2-1; 7 bases are shared with TRBD2. With V trimmed by 3 bases and J by 13 bases, 3 bases remained unmatched. The germline V gene encodes CDR1 LNHDA and CDR2 SQIVND (reference sequence). The CDR3 covers 11 residues. CDR3 nucleotides: TGTGCCAGTAGTATCAGGGACTACCAGTTCTTC. It is translated as CASSIRDYQFF. Based on the CDR3 plus reference TRBV19 and TRBJ2-1, the full variable domain is DGGITQSPKYLFRKEGQNVTLSCEQNLNHDAMYWYRQDPGQGLRLIYYSQIVNDFQKGDIAEGYSVSREKKESFPLTVTSAQKNPTAFYLCASSIRDYQFFGPGTRLTVL.

In this sample, this clonotype turned up many times. This chain connects TRBV20-1 to TRBJ1-5; 8 positions match TRBD1. Germline values: CDR1 DFQATT, CDR2 SNEGSKA (reference sequence). The CDR3 contains 12 residues. V lost 5 bases and J lost 5; bases outside the gene matches: 2. The CDR3 loop is CSASGGDQPQHF. CDR3 sequence (DNA): TGCAGTGCTTCAGGGGGCGATCAGCCCCAGCATTTT.

This clonotype was picked up one time. V is TRBV6-4 and J is TRBJ2-2; no reliable D call. Germline CDR1 and CDR2: MRHNA and SNTAGT. The CDR3 is 14 residues long. The ends were cut back, 2 bases at V and 3 bases at J, with 7 bases in the middle. As DNA, the CDR3 is TGTGCCAGCAGTGACGAGACACACACCGGGGAGCTGTTTTTT. Its translation: CASSDETHTGELFF.

The rearrangement links TRBV20-1 to TRBJ2-7, with 8 bases fitting TRBD1. CDR3 length: 13 residues. CDR1 and CDR2 (germline): DFQATT, SNEGSKA (reference sequence). Germline trimming cut 2 bases from V and 3 bases from J; bases unmatched to any gene: 3. This chain's CDR3 is CSARPTGDYEQYF. In DNA form, the CDR3 reads TGCAGTGCTAGACCGACAGGGGACTACGAGCAGTACTTC.

The rearrangement uses TRBV28 and TRBJ2-1, with 10 bases fitting TRBD2. J was trimmed by 9 bases and V by 4 bases; bases with no gene match: 9. The germline V gene has CDR1 MDHEN and CDR2 SYDVKM. This CDR3 is 15 amino acids long. CDR3 in DNA: TGTGCCAGCAGTTATACAGGGACTAGCGTAGGTGAGCAGTTCTTC. Amino acids: CASSYTGTSVGEQFF.

In regard to this clonotype: A junction boundary mismatches the germline segment, possibly from a read error. This sequence joins TRBV12-3 or TRBV12-4 and TRBJ1-2; TRBD1 aligns across 7 bases. This CDR3 comprises 13 residues. Written as DNA, the CDR3 is TGTGCCGGCAGTGGGACAGCAAGCTATGGCTACACCTTC. Translating it yields CAGSGTASYGYTF.

The chain joins TRBV20-1 to TRBJ1-2; D might be TRBD1 (5 bases). Germline V gives CDR1 DFQATT, CDR2 SNEGSKA (reference sequence). The CDR3 length is 13 residues. Trimming took 7 bases from V and 8 from J, leaving 20 bases between them. The CDR3 nucleotides are TGCAGTGGCGAGGGCCAGGGTATTTACGGCTACACCTTC. Translated, it gives CSGEGQGIYGYTF.